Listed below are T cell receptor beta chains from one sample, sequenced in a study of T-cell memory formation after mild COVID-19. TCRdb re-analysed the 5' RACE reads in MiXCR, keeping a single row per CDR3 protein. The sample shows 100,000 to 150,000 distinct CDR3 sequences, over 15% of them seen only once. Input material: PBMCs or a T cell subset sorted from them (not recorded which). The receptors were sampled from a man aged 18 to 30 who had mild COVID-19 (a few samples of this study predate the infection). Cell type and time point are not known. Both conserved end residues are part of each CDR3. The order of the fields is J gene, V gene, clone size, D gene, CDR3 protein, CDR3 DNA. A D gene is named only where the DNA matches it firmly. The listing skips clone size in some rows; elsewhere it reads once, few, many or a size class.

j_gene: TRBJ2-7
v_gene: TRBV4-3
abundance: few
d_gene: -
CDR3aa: CASSQETGSDEQYF
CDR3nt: TGCGCCAGCAGCCAGGAGACAGGAAGCGACGAGCAGTACTTC

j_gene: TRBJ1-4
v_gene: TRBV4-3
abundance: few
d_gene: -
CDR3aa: CASSQGLRGGDEKLFF
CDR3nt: TGCGCCAGCAGCCAAGGTTTAAGGGGCGGGGATGAAAAACTGTTTTTT

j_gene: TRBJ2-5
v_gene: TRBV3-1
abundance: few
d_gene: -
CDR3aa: CASSNRDVETQYF
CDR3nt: TGTGCCAGCAGCAACCGGGACGTAGAGACCCAGTACTTC

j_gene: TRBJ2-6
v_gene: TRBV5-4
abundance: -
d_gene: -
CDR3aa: CASQSGRARSGANVLTF
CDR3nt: TGTGCCAGCCAGAGCGGGCGGGCGCGATCTGGGGCCAACGTCCTGACTTTC

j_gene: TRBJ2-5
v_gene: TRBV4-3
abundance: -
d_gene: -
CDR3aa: CASSQGHSPLTQETQYF
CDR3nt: TGCGCCAGCAGCCAAGGGCATTCCCCACTTACCCAAGAGACCCAGTACTTC

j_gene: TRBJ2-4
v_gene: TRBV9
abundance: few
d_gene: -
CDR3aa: CASSVGPEKDIQYF
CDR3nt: TGTGCCAGCAGCGTAGGGCCCGAGAAGGACATTCAGTACTTC

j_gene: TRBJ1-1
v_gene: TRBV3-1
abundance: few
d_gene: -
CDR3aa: CASSQVSRVNTEAFF
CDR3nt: TGTGCCAGCAGCCAAGTTTCCAGAGTCAACACTGAAGCTTTCTTT

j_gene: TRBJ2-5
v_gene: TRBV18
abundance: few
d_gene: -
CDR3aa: CASSRPGAETQYF
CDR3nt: TGTGCCAGCTCAAGACCCGGAGCGGAGACCCAGTACTTC

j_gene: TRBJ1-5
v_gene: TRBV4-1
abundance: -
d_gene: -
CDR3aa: CASSQDKNKVTNQPQHF
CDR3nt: TGCGCCAGCAGCCAAGATAAGAATAAGGTAACCAATCAGCCCCAGCATTTT

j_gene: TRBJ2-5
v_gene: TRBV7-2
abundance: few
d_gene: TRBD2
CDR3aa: CASSSRRGLLTETQYF
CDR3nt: TGTGCCAGCAGCTCCCGCCGGGGACTACTAACGGAGACCCAGTACTTC

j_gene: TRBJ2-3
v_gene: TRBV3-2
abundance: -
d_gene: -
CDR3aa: CASSLPTSGKTDTQYF
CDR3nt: TGTGCCAGCAGCCTACCCACTAGCGGGAAAACAGATACGCAGTATTTT

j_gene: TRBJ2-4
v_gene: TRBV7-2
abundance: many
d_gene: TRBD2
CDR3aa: CASSLPSGGSYIQYF
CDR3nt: TGTGCCAGCAGCTTACCTAGCGGGGGTTCATACATTCAGTACTTC

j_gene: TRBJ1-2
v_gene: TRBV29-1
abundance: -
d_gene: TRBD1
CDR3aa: CSVYSGGNGYTF
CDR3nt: TGCAGCGTTTACTCAGGGGGCAATGGCTACACCTTC

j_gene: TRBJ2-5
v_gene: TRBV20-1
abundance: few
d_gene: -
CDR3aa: CSAGMDRQETQYF
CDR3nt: TGCAGTGCGGGAATGGACCGGCAAGAGACCCAGTACTTC

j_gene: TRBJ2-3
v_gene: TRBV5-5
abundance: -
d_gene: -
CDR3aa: CASSRTRTDTQYF
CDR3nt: TGTGCCAGCAGCCGGACTCGCACAGATACGCAGTATTTT

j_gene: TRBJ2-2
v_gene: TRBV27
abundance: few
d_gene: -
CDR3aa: CASKAMVGGELFF
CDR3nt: TGTGCCAGCAAAGCTATGGTCGGCGGGGAGCTGTTTTTT

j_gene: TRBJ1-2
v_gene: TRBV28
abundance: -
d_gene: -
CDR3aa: CASSFRQGGDYTF
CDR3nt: TGTGCCAGCAGTTTTCGGCAGGGTGGTGACTACACCTTC

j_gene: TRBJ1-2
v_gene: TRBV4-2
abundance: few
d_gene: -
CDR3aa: CASRPATPSYVYGYTF
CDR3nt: TGTGCCAGCAGACCTGCTACACCCTCATATGTCTATGGCTACACCTTC

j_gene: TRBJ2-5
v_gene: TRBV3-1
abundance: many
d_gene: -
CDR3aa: CASSQEGFGTQYF
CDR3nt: TGTGCCAGCAGCCAAGAGGGGTTTGGGACCCAGTACTTC

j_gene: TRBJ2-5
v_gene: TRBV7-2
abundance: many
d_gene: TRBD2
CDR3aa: CASSLASGGAQETQYF
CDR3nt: TGTGCCAGCAGCTTAGCGAGCGGGGGGGCCCAAGAGACCCAGTACTTC

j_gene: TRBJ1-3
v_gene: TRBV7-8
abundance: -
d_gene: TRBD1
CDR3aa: CASSLDRGGNTIYF
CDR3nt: TGTGCCAGCAGCTTGGACAGGGGGGGAAACACCATATATTTT

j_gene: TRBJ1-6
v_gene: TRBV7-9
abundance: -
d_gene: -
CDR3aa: CASSFFGEASPLHF
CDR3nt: TGTGCCAGCAGCTTTTTTGGGGAGGCCTCACCCCTCCACTTT

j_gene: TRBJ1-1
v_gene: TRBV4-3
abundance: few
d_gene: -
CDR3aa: CASSQDGRLNTEAFF
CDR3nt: TGCGCCAGCAGCCAAGATGGGCGTCTGAACACTGAAGCTTTCTTT

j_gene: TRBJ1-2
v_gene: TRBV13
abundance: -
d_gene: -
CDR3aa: CASRIGTRGYTF
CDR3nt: TGTGCCAGCCGCATTGGGACCCGGGGCTACACCTTC

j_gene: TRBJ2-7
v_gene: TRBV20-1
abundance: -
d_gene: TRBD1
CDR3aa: CSARAGTAFYEQYF
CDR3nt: TGCAGTGCTAGAGCCGGGACAGCTTTCTACGAGCAGTACTTC

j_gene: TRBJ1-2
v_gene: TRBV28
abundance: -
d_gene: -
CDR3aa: CASRTGQHYGYTF
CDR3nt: TGTGCCAGCAGGACCGGACAGCACTATGGCTACACCTTC

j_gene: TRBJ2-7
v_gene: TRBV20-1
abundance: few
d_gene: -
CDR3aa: CSASRGPRSSYEQYF
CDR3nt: TGCAGTGCTAGTCGGGGGCCTAGGAGCTCCTACGAGCAGTACTTC

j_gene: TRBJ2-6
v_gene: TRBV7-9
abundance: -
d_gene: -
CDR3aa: CASSPLGANVLTF
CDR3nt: TGTGCCAGCAGCCCCCTAGGGGCCAACGTCCTGACTTTC

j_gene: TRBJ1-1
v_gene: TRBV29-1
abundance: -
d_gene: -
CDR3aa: CSVEWLMNTEAFF
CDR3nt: TGCAGCGTTGAGTGGCTAATGAACACTGAAGCTTTCTTT

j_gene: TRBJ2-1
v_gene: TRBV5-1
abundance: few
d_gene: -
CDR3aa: CASSSVPGQGNEQFF
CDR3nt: TGCGCCAGCAGCTCGGTCCCCGGGCAGGGCAATGAGCAGTTCTTC

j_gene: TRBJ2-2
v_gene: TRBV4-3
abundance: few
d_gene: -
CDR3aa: CASSQEGGLSTGELFF
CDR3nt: TGCGCCAGCAGCCAGGAAGGGGGTCTGAGTACCGGGGAGCTGTTTTTT

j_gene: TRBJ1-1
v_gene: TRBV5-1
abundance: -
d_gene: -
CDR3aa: CASSLIVDTEAFF
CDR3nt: TGCGCCAGCAGCTTGATAGTCGACACTGAAGCTTTCTTT

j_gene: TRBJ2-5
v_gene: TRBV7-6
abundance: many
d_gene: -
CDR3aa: CASSLDAGYQETQYF
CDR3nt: TGTGCCAGCAGCTTGGACGCCGGGTACCAAGAGACCCAGTACTTC

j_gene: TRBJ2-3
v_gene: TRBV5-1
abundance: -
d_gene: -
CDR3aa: CASSLPTSTGTDTQYF
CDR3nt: TGCGCCAGCAGCCTCCCAACCTCTACAGGGACAGATACGCAGTATTTT

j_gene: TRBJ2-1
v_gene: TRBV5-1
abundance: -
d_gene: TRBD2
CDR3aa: CASSYGGLAGHEQFF
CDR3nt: TGCGCCAGCAGCTACGGGGGGCTAGCGGGGCATGAGCAGTTCTTC

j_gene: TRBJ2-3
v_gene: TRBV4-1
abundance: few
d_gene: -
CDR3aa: CASSRWKGVGSDTQYF
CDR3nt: TGCGCCAGCAGCCGATGGAAGGGGGTCGGTTCAGATACGCAGTATTTT

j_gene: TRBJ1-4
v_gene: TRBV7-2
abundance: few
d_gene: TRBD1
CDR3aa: CASSPPGQPRNEKLFF
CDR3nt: TGTGCCAGCAGCCCTCCGGGACAGCCCCGTAATGAAAAACTGTTTTTT

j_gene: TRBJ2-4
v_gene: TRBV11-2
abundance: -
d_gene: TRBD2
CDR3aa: CASRPHPGTSGGAKNIQYF
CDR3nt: TGTGCCAGCAGACCGCACCCCGGGACTAGCGGGGGGGCCAAAAACATTCAGTACTTC

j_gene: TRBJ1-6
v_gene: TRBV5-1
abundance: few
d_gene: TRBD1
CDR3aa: CASSPDRGQFSPLHF
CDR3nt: TGCGCCAGCAGCCCGGATAGGGGACAGTTCTCACCCCTCCACTTT

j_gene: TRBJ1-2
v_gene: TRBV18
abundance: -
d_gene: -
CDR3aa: CASSPSGDVNYGYTF
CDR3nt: TGTGCCAGCTCACCATCGGGTGACGTTAACTATGGCTACACCTTC

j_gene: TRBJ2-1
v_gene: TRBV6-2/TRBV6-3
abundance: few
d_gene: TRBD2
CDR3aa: CASSWLGGIYNEQFF
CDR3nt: TGTGCCAGCAGTTGGCTGGGGGGGATCTACAATGAGCAGTTCTTC

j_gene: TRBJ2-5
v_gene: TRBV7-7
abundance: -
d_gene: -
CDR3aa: CASSLISGRAETQYF
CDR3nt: TGTGCTAGCAGCTTAATATCAGGGCGGGCAGAGACCCAGTACTTC

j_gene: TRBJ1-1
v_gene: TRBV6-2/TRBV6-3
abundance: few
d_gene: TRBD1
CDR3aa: CASSKRTGPMNTEAFF
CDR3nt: TGTGCCAGCAGTAAACGGACAGGGCCTATGAACACTGAAGCTTTCTTT

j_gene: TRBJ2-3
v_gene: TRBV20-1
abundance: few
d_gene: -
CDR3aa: CSGGRVSTDTQYF
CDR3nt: TGCAGTGGGGGTCGAGTTAGCACAGATACGCAGTATTTT

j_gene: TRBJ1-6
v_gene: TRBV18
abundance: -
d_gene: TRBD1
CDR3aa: CASSPGRGDSPLHF
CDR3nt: TGTGCCAGCTCACCCGGCAGGGGGGACTCACCCCTCCACTTT

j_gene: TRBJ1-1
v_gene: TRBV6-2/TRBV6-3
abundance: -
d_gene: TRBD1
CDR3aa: CASSSRDRSEAFF
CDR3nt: TGTGCCAGCAGTTCTCGGGACAGGAGTGAAGCTTTCTTT

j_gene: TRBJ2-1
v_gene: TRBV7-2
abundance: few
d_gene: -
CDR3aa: CASSLRAAVYNEQFF
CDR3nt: TGTGCCAGCAGCTTAAGAGCGGCGGTCTACAATGAGCAGTTCTTC

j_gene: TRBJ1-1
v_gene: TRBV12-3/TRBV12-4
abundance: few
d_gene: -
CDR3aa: CASSLSQGNTEAFF
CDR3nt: TGTGCCAGCAGCCTATCACAGGGGAACACTGAAGCTTTCTTT

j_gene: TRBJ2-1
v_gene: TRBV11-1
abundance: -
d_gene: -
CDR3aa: CASSLAPFNEQFF
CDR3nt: TGTGCCAGCAGCTTAGCCCCCTTCAATGAGCAGTTCTTC

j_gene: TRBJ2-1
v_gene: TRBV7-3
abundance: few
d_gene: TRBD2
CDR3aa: CASSFSGGANEQFF
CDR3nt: TGTGCCAGCAGCTTTAGCGGGGGGGCCAATGAGCAGTTCTTC

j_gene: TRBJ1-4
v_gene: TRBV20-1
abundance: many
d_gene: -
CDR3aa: CSARDSLVEKLFF
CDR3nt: TGCAGTGCTAGGGACAGTTTGGTTGAAAAACTGTTTTTT

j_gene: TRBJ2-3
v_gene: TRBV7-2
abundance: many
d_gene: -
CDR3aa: CASSLRSAADTQYF
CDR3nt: TGTGCCAGCAGCCTCAGGTCCGCGGCAGATACGCAGTATTTT

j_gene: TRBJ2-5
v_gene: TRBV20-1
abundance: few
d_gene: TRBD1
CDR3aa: CSAPKQGASQETQYF
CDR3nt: TGCAGTGCACCTAAACAGGGGGCGAGTCAAGAGACCCAGTACTTC

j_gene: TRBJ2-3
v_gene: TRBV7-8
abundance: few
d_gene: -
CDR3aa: CASRQPRGTDTQYF
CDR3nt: TGTGCCAGCAGACAACCCCGGGGCACAGATACGCAGTATTTT

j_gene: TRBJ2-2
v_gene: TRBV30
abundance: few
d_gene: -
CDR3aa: CAWISRGPTGELFF
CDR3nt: TGTGCCTGGATCTCGCGGGGGCCCACCGGGGAGCTGTTTTTT

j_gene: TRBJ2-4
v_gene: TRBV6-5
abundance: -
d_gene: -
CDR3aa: CASSYRLAKNIQYF
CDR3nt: TGTGCCAGCAGTTACAGACTAGCCAAAAACATTCAGTACTTC

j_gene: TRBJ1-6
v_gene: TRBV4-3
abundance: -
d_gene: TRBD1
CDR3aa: CASSQHTTPQGDSPLHF
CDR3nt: TGCGCCAGCAGCCAACATACGACCCCCCAGGGGGATTCACCCCTCCACTTT

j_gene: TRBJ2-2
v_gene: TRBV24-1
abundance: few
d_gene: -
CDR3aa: CATGADTNTGELFF
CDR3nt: TGTGCCACCGGAGCAGACACGAACACCGGGGAGCTGTTTTTT

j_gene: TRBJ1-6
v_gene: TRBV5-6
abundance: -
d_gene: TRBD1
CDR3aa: CASKRDRGSPLHF
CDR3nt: TGTGCCAGCAAGCGGGACAGGGGCTCACCCCTCCACTTT